A single sample is the source of the 23 T cell receptor beta chains below, sequenced in a study of graft-versus-host responses after intestinal transplantation. Clones were read by immunoSEQ multiplex PCR, and TCRdb kept only the in-frame ones, dropping some. The table has fewer than 120,000 clones, around 95% seen once. Their recognized antigens are unknown. This sample comprised unstimulated CD8+ T cells sorted from spleen or lymph node cells, obtained before intestinal transplant. The receptors were sampled from a human donor who received an intestinal transplant.

The rearrangement links TRBV29-1 to TRBJ1-2, with a tentative D call TRBD1 (5 bases). Germline values: CDR1 SQVTM, CDR2 ANQGSEA. The CDR3 covers 13 residues. Between the trimmed V and J ends, which lost 6 bases and 2 bases, there was a span of 13 bases. In DNA form, the CDR3 reads TGCAGCGTCGCTTCGGGGGGGAACTATGGCTACACCTTC. Its protein product is CSVASGGNYGYTF.

The rearrangement joins TRBV5-8 to TRBJ2-1, with D possibly being TRBD1 (5 bases). This CDR3 is built from 15 residues. Trimming shortened V by 2 bases and J by 4 bases, and 13 bases separated the two germline ends. The germline gives CDR1 SGHTS, CDR2 YDEGEE. Here the CDR3 reads CASSLGTDTYNEQFF. The CDR3, as DNA: TGTGCCAGCAGCTTAGGAACGGACACGTACAATGAGCAGTTCTTC. Together with reference TRBV5-8 and TRBJ2-1, the CDR3 gives the full variable domain: EAGVTQSPTHLIKTRGQQATLRCSPISGHTSVYWYQQALGLGLQFLLWYDEGEERNRGNFPPRFSGRQFPNYSSELNVNALELEDSALYLCASSLGTDTYNEQFFGPGTRLTVL.

This clone has just one count. The J gene is TRBJ1-2, the V gene TRBV10-3; D gene unclear. This CDR3 has 12 amino acids. Germline lookup yields CDR1 ENHRY and CDR2 SYGVKD. The V gene lost 0 bases and the J gene lost 6 bases, with 5 bases spanning the gap. CDR3 amino acids: CAISESGDGYTF. The CDR3 DNA reads as TGTGCCATCAGTGAGTCTGGGGATGGCTACACCTTC.

The chain uses TRBV5-4 and TRBJ1-2; D remains ambiguous. V shed 0 bases and J shed 5 bases, with 14 bases lying between them. The length of the CDR3 is 15 residues. Germline V CDR1 and CDR2: SGHNT, YYREEE (reference sequence). In DNA form, the CDR3 reads TGTGCCAGCAGCTTGGCCGGTAGCCTGGAATATGGCTACACCTTC. Translating it yields CASSLAGSLEYGYTF.

The J gene is TRBJ2-7, the V gene TRBV10-1; unclear D gene. Germline-derived CDR1 and CDR2 are WNHNN and SYGVQD (reference sequence). The CDR3 consists of 13 residues. The ends were cut back, 5 bases at V and 0 bases at J, with 8 bases in the middle. The CDR3 is CASSTHTSYEQYF. In nucleotides, the CDR3 is TGCGCCAGCAGTACCCACACCTCCTACGAGCAGTACTTC.

The rearrangement uses TRBV6-6 and TRBJ2-5; D is undetermined. Looked up from germline, CDR1 is MNHNY and CDR2 is SVGAGI (reference sequence). The CDR3 is 13 residues long. Trimming cost V 3 bases and J 5 bases, with 10 bases left between them. The CDR3 spells CASSYKGVETQYF. For the CDR3, the DNA is TGTGCCAGCAGTTATAAGGGCGTGGAGACCCAGTACTTC.

V usage is TRBV6-6 and J usage is TRBJ2-5; D may be TRBD1 or TRBD2 (5 bases each). The V and J ends lost 0 bases and 13 bases respectively, with 15 bases between them. Germline-derived CDR1 and CDR2 are MNHNY and SVGAGI (reference sequence). CDR3 length: 13 amino acids. The CDR3 region is CASSYSPQGGGYF. CDR3 DNA sequence: TGTGCCAGCAGTTACTCCCCCCAGGGTGGGGGGTACTTC.

This clone was recorded a few times. The chain has TRBV5-4 and TRBJ2-2, with D hard to call. Trimming shortened V by 2 bases and J by 4 bases, and 9 bases separated the two germline ends. This CDR3 comprises 14 residues. Germline CDR1 reads SGHNT; CDR2 reads YYREEE (reference sequence). CDR3 protein: CASSLATFTGELFF. Here the CDR3 DNA reads TGTGCCAGCAGCTTAGCCACTTTCACCGGGGAGCTGTTTTTT.

V gene TRBV7-6 combines with J gene TRBJ1-2; 9 bases are a match to TRBD1. This CDR3 contains 13 residues. V was clipped by 6 bases and J by 7 bases; unmatched bases: 6. Germline loops: CDR1 SGHVS, CDR2 FNYEAQ. This chain's CDR3 is CASSLTGGSGYTF. CDR3 DNA sequence: TGTGCCAGCAGTCTAACAGGGGGCTCTGGCTACACCTTC.

Only one count was recorded for this clone. V gene TRBV6-1 combines with J gene TRBJ2-5, with TRBD1 as a possible D gene (5 bases). The CDR3 is 11 amino acids. The V gene's germline CDR1 is MNHNS and CDR2 SASEGT. Trimming took off 6 bases at V and 5 bases at J, with 7 bases between the two ends. The CDR3 sequence is CASRYRETQYF. The CDR3 bases are TGTGCCAGCAGGTACAGGGAGACCCAGTACTTC.

V usage is TRBV19 and J usage is TRBJ1-1, with D unresolved. The CDR3 is 13 amino acids. V was shortened by 5 bases and J by 2 bases, with 9 bases between the two germline ends. Germline V CDR1 and CDR2: LNHDA, SQIVND (reference sequence). The CDR3: CASSGDGNTEAFF. CDR3 sequence (DNA): TGTGCCAGTAGTGGAGACGGCAACACTGAAGCTTTCTTT.

As regards this clone: Distinct nucleotide sequences in the sample also encode this CDR3. V and J are TRBV5-1 and TRBJ1-4, with D uncertain. Germline V gene sequence: CDR1 SGHRS, CDR2 YFSETQ. The ends were cut back, 2 bases at V and 8 bases at J, with 4 bases in the middle. The CDR3 covers 11 residues. This CDR3 reads CASSLGEKLFF. The CDR3 DNA sequence: TGCGCCAGCAGCTTAGGGGAAAAACTGTTTTTT. Based on the CDR3 plus reference TRBV5-1 and TRBJ1-4, the full variable domain is KAGVTQTPRYLIKTRGQQVTLSCSPISGHRSVSWYQQTPGQGLQFLFEYFSETQRNKGNFPGRFSGRQFSNSRSEMNVSTLELGDSALYLCASSLGEKLFFGSGTQLSVL.

V gene TRBV5-6 combines with J gene TRBJ2-1; 8 bases are a match to TRBD2. J lost 6 bases, V lost 2 bases, and 1 base had no gene match. The CDR3 is 13 amino acids. In germline, CDR1 is SGHDT, CDR2 YYEEEE. Here the CDR3 reads CASSFGTSNEQFF. In nucleotides, the CDR3 is TGTGCCAGCAGCTTCGGGACTAGCAATGAGCAGTTCTTC.

This rearrangement joins TRBV5-4 to TRBJ2-1; 7 nucleotides line up with TRBD2. V trimming: 2 bases; J trimming: 8 bases; junction bases outside the gene matches: 7. The CDR3 consists of 14 residues. The germline V gene encodes CDR1 SGHNT and CDR2 YYREEE (reference sequence). The CDR3 bases are TGTGCCAGCAGCTTAGGACTAGTCACGGATGAGCAGTTCTTC. Translating gives CASSLGLVTDEQFF.

This rearrangement joins TRBV18 to TRBJ1-5; D gene ambiguous. The germline V gene encodes CDR1 KGHSH and CDR2 LQKENI. Trimming pared 4 bases from V and 3 bases from J, leaving 7 bases between. The CDR3 is 13 amino acids. CDR3 coding DNA: TGTGCCAGCTCACAAGACACCAATCAGCCCCAGCATTTT. Residues: CASSQDTNQPQHF.

CDR3 region: CSVGDRVYSGNTIYF. The CDR3 DNA reads as TGCAGCGTTGGAGACAGGGTGTACTCTGGAAACACCATATATTTT. The chain has TRBV29-1 and TRBJ1-3; TRBD1 matches at 7 bases. Germline CDR1 is SQVTM and CDR2 is ANQGSEA. V dropped 4 bases and J dropped 0; count of bases not matched to a gene: 6. The CDR3 spans 15 residues.

The rearrangement uses TRBV6-5 and TRBJ2-3, with D perhaps TRBD2 (5 bases). V gave up 3 bases and J gave up 1 base, with 11 bases separating them. This CDR3 contains 15 residues. Germline V CDR1 and CDR2: MNHEY, SVGAGI. The CDR3 spells CASSYGRRGTDTQYF. CDR3 in DNA: TGTGCCAGCAGTTATGGGCGGCGGGGCACAGATACGCAGTATTTT.

The gene calls are TRBV15 and TRBJ1-2; 12 bases agree with TRBD1. The CDR3 sequence is 16 residues long. V was clipped by 0 bases and J by 4 bases; unmatched bases: 3. CDR1 and CDR2 (germline): LNHNV, YYDKDF (reference sequence). The chain's CDR3 is CATSRDLGQGAYGYTF. Here the CDR3 DNA reads TGTGCCACCAGCAGAGATTTGGGACAGGGGGCCTATGGCTACACCTTC.

J is TRBJ2-1 and V is TRBV7-9; D is uncertain. Looked up from germline, CDR1 is SEHNR and CDR2 is FQNEAQ (reference sequence). The CDR3 is 10 residues long. V lost 5 bases and J lost 10, with 6 bases in between. The CDR3 DNA is TGTGCCAGCAGCCTCACGGAGCAGTTCTTC. As protein: CASSLTEQFF.

The chain is built from TRBV5-6 and TRBJ2-1; D is perhaps TRBD2 (6 bases). The germline CDR1 and CDR2 sequences are SGHDT and YYEEEE. Trimming stripped 0 bases from V and 8 bases from J, with 12 bases between. The CDR3 totals 14 residues. DNA of the CDR3: TGTGCCAGCAGCTTGGGACTAGGTATCGATGAGCAGTTCTTC. Residues: CASSLGLGIDEQFF.

The chain recombines TRBV6-1 with TRBJ2-1; D not certain. Germline V lookup: CDR1 MNHNS, CDR2 SASEGT. This CDR3 has 14 amino acids. With 2 bases removed from V and 5 bases from J, the gap between germline ends came to 10 bases. The CDR3 sequence: CASSELRVDNEQFF. The CDR3 bases are TGTGCCAGCAGTGAACTTAGGGTTGACAATGAGCAGTTCTTC.

The V call is TRBV12-5, the J call TRBJ2-2; D is uncertain. The CDR3 has 14 amino acids. Per the germline V gene, CDR1 is LGHNT and CDR2 is FRNRAP. V lost 5 bases, J lost 1 base, and 8 bases lay in between. The CDR3 nucleotides are TGTGCTAGTGGTATGAGTAAGAACACCGGGGAGCTGTTTTTT. Residues: CASGMSKNTGELFF.

The V gene is TRBV7-2, the J gene TRBJ2-1; D is possibly TRBD2 (5 bases). V lost 5 bases, J lost 1 base, and 21 bases lay in between. CDR3 size: 18 residues. Germline V gives CDR1 SGHTA, CDR2 FQGNSA. The CDR3 coding sequence is TGTGCCAGCAGCATCTGGTCTTGGGCGGACTTTTCCTACAATGAGCAGTTCTTC. It encodes CASSIWSWADFSYNEQFF.